The T cell receptor beta chain described here comes from a study of human T cells and chemical hapten exposure (dated by TCRdb to the early 2020s). Regarding the study in general: For sensitization, 2% DPC in acetone was applied to a roughly 2 cm by roughly 2 cm area of upper inner arm skin. Patients additionally received weekly therapeutic DPC doses to the scalp throughout the roughly 25-week study period. Patch testing was performed on the upper back with Finn chambers containing 0.01% DPC, and the patch tests were scored after 6 days according to International Contact Dermatitis Research Group standards. The patient cohort, mostly female, included alopecia areata with under or over 50% scalp involvement, alopecia totalis and alopecia universalis. Libraries were combined into a pool for sequencing, and differences in TCR yield between samples came mainly from small differences in library volumes within the pool. This study followed changes in the peripheral blood TCR repertoire in vivo during primary and secondary sensitization of alopecia patients to the hapten diphenylcyclopropenone (DPC). Blood samples were taken from patients before sensitization (week 0) and then at 2, 6 and about 24 weeks after DPC sensitization. Twenty-nine alopecia patients gave blood for TCR sequencing at one to four time points (pre-sensitization, 2, 6 and 24 weeks). The investigation overall reported the following: Expanded TCRs formed significantly more large CDR3 similarity clusters than pre-sensitization or healthy control sets, consistent with antigen-driven responses. A positive correlation was found between the number of PT1 expanded TCRs and patch test score, with significance reached at thresholds 8, 16 and 32 but not 4. Because all patients had alopecia, a presumed autoimmune disease, the immune response of the patients might differ from that of healthy individuals. After repeated subsampling, the strength of the expansion versus patch-test correlation and the threshold at which it became significant changed. No change with DPC sensitization was found in the number of TCRs above 1 in 1000 frequency, and no evidence of global repertoire structure alterations was found.

Explained via the paper, the time point label denotes: patch test 3, about 24 weeks after DPC sensitization. The treatment or condition label corresponds to: therapeutic diphenylcyclopropenone sensitization with weekly scalp DPC. Blood at each patch-test visit was drawn before the patch test was applied. Eligible patients were aged 18 to 70, diagnosed with alopecia, deemed suitable for DPC therapy, and excluded if pregnant. Total RNA was isolated from unfractionated whole blood collected in Tempus Blood RNA tubes. Libraries were prepared through RACE. Instrument used: NextSeq 500. Library preparation attached unique molecular identifiers to individual cDNA molecules for quantitative, reproducible TCR counting. For every blood RNA sample, sequencing covered both the TCR alpha and TCR beta chains. Regarding the original processing steps: A median of roughly 100,000 TCRs per sample was observed, with a range of roughly 20,000 to 750,000. V, J and CDR3 annotation of the TCR reads was performed with the Decombinator software suite. For the PS versus PT1 abundance plots, all samples were subsampled to the same number of TCRs (28,000). Expanded TCRs were defined as absent before sensitization and observed at least eight times at the 2-week time point. TCRdb took the public reads, trimmed them with fastp at Q25, ran MiXCR for clone calling and kept in-frame beta chains. Duplicate CDR3 protein sequences are folded into a single record with the most common DNA and genes. These V and J calls originate from TCRdb's pipeline instead of the authors' own analysis. Here the sample has approximately 88,000 distinct CDR3 sequences; about an eighth occur a single time. The top ten clones comprise around 5.8% of the sample.

This clonotype was seen a handful of times. Its cognate antigen has yet to be identified. No much larger clone is present one base from it, and per-base qualities are unavailable. V has 8 bases trimmed and J has 7 bases trimmed; junction bases matching no gene number 12. The CDR3 goes from the cysteine to the phenylalanine over 14 residues. CDR3 DNA only is kept here, 42 bases in frame from base 1. From a lookup of the germline V gene (reference sequence), CDR1 and CDR2 are SEHNR and FQNEAQ. The sequence is built from TRBV7-9 and TRBJ1-2; TRBD1 matches 8 bases in the middle. Specimen: whole blood, collected in connection with sensitization to the hapten diphenylcyclopropenone (DPC). This TCR came from a woman in her fifties or sixties with alopecia areata. Some clones in this sample may be carry-over from other donors' samples. The sequenced DNA is TGTGCCAGCTTGGCTGCTGGACAGGGAAGTGGCTACACCTTC. It codes for CASLAAGQGSGYTF.